These T cell receptor beta chains were read from a single sample in a study of molecular identifiers for immune sequencing clone quantification. MiXCR, run by TCRdb on the PCR reads, gives a single entry per CDR3 protein. The sample includes some 580,000 distinct CDR3 sequences, 25% of them seen just once. The specimen was naive CD8+ T cells from blood, with Jurkat cell RNA spiked in. All receptors derive from a human donor in good health. Some libraries in this study had Jurkat cell RNA spiked in. CDR3s include the opening cysteine and the closing phenylalanine or tryptophan.

v_call,j_call,cdr3_aa
TRBV28,TRBJ2-5,CASSFPTEETQYF
TRBV20-1,TRBJ1-1,CSARDLAQPPTEAFF
TRBV2,TRBJ1-1,CASSIGQGGTEAFF
TRBV28,TRBJ2-3,CASSDRGSDTQYF
TRBV7-9,TRBJ1-1,CASSYADMNTEAFF
TRBV20-1,TRBJ2-6,CSASPLGTGANVLTF
TRBV5-1,TRBJ1-4,CASSLKGDVNEKLFF
TRBV27,TRBJ2-2,CASSVLRSLGPGELFF
TRBV20-1,TRBJ1-3,CSAIAGSQTGNTIYF
TRBV27,TRBJ2-1,CASSPEALAYNEQFF
TRBV6-5,TRBJ2-1,CASRNRGGAGNEQFF
TRBV10-1,TRBJ2-7,CASSESPGAYEQYF
TRBV12-3/TRBV12-4,TRBJ2-7,CASSLAGHNYEQYF
TRBV13,TRBJ2-3,CASSLEAGVDTQYF
TRBV5-6,TRBJ2-5,CASSLQGIQETQYF
TRBV12-3/TRBV12-4,TRBJ2-2,CASSDPSGVNTGELFF
TRBV7-9,TRBJ2-7,CASSLVIGPIGSYEQYF
TRBV24-1,TRBJ2-5,CATSAWDSGRASETQYF
TRBV3-1,TRBJ2-5,CASSQDVFGARQEAQYF
TRBV12-3/TRBV12-4,TRBJ1-2,CASSFVTNYGYTF
TRBV13,TRBJ2-1,CASSPSLAGRYNEQFF
TRBV11-2,TRBJ2-7,CASSSRTSGASDEQYF
TRBV3-1,TRBJ2-2,CASSHMTGGGSTGELFF
TRBV30,TRBJ1-5,CAWSDTGGRPQHF
TRBV20-1,-,CSARDPVYPRTDTQHF
TRBV27,TRBJ1-5,CASSLQGPSNQPQHF
TRBV29-1,TRBJ1-2,CSVEDAGDINGYTF
TRBV6-2/TRBV6-3,TRBJ2-3,CASSYSPTSGGPTDTQCF
TRBV18,TRBJ2-4,CASSPPLSKNIQYF
TRBV27,TRBJ2-1,CASSLSLGHSYNELFF
TRBV9,TRBJ1-2,CASSVGGDSYGYTF
TRBV7-7,TRBJ2-3,CASSLTSAPTDTQYF
TRBV6-1,TRBJ2-1,CASSGSVTTGPKETQFF
TRBV6-5,TRBJ2-5,CASTPTALGGRAGETQYF
TRBV5-5,TRBJ2-1,CASSFDWSDEQFF
TRBV4-3,TRBJ1-3,CASSQFEGGNAIYF
TRBV28,TRBJ2-2,CASSSANYLRHTGELFF
TRBV4-3,TRBJ1-2,CASSQDRVSGYGYTF
TRBV20-1,TRBJ2-7,CSARDLAGLQYF
TRBV6-2/TRBV6-3,TRBJ1-1,CASRPDRTLEAFF
TRBV21-1,TRBJ1-5,CASSKFRGKSNQPQHF
TRBV20-1,TRBJ2-4,CSASHSQGYRAINIQYF
TRBV7-9,TRBJ2-7,CASSGQGGLYEQYF
TRBV20-1,TRBJ2-7,CSASYDSSGLGGFYEQYF
TRBV7-8,TRBJ1-1,CASSINPGQGGGYTEAFF
TRBV28,TRBJ2-7,CASSPLVGGDEQYF
TRBV6-2/TRBV6-3,TRBJ1-2,CAGSYGPGNDYTF